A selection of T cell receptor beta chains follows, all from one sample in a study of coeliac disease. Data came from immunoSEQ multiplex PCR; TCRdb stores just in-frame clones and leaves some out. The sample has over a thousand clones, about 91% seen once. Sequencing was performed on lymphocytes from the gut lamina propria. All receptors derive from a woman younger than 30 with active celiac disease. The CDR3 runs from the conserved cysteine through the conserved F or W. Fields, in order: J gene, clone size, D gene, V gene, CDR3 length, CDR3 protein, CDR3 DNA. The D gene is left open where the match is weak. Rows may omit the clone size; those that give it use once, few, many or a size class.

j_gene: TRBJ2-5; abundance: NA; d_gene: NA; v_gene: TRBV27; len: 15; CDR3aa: CASSLGGEYQETQYF; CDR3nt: TGTGCCAGCAGTTTGGGCGGGGAGTACCAAGAGACCCAGTACTTC
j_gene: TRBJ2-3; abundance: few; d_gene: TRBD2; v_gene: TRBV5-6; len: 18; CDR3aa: CASSPGLAGGKRTDTQYF; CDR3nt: TGTGCCAGCAGCCCGGGACTAGCGGGGGGCAAACGCACAGATACGCAGTATTTT
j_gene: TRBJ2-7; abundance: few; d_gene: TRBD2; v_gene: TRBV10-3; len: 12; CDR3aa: CAISSGGYEQYF; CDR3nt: TGTGCCATCAGCTCGGGAGGATACGAGCAGTACTTC
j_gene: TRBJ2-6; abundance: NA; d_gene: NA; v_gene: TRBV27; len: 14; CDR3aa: CASSYSSGANVLTF; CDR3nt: TGTGCCAGCAGTTACAGCTCTGGGGCCAACGTCCTGACTTTC
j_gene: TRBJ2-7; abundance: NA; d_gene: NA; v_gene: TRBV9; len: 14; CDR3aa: CASSVDGSSYEQYF; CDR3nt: TGTGCCAGCAGCGTAGACGGTAGCTCCTACGAGCAGTACTTC
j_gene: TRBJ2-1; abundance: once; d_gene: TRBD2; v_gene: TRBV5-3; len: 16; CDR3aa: CARSSTTSERHNEQFF; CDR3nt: TGTGCCAGAAGCTCCACGACTAGCGAAAGGCACAATGAGCAGTTCTTC
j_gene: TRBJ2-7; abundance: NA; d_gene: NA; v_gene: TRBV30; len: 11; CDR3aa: CAWSGSYEQYF; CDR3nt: TGTGCCTGGAGTGGGAGCTACGAGCAGTACTTC
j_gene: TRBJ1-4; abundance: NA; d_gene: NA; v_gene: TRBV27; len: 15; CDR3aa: CASSPTAGSQEKLFF; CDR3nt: TGTGCCAGCAGTCCTACAGCGGGATCCCAAGAAAAACTGTTTTTT
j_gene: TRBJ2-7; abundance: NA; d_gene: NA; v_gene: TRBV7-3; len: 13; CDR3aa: CASSLGGGYEQYF; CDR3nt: TGTGCCAGCAGCTTAGGGGGAGGCTACGAGCAGTACTTC
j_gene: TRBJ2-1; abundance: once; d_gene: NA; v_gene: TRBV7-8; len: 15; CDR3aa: CASSQRPEAYNEQFF; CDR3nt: TGTGCCAGCAGCCAAAGACCCGAGGCCTACAATGAGCAGTTCTTC
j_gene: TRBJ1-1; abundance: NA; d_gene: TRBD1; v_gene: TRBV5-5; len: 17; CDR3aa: CASSLFPQGARGTEAFF; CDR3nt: TGTGCCAGCAGCTTATTCCCCCAGGGGGCTAGAGGGACTGAAGCTTTCTTT
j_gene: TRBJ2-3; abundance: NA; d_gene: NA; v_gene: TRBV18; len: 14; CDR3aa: CASSQGLPTDTQYF; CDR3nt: TGTGCCAGCTCACAGGGACTCCCGACAGATACGCAGTATTTT
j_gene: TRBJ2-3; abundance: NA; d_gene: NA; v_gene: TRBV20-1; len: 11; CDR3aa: CSASPGDTQYF; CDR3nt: TGCAGTGCTAGTCCAGGGGATACGCAGTATTTT
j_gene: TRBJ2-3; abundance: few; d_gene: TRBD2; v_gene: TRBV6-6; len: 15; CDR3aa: CASSPGLAGTDTQYF; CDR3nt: TGTGCCAGCAGTCCGGGACTAGCGGGCACAGATACGCAGTATTTT